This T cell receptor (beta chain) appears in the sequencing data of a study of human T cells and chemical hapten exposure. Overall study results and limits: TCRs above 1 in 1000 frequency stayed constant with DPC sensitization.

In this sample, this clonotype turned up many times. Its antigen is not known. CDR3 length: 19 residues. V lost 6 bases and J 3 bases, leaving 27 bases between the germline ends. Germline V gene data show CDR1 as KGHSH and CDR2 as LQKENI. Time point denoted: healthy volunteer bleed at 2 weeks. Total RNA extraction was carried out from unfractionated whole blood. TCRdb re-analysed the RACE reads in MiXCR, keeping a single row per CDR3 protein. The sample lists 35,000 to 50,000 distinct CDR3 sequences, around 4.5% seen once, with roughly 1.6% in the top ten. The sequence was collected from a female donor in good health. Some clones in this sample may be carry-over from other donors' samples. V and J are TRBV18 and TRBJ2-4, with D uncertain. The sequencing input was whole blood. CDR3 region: CASSPVQPASQVDKNIQYF. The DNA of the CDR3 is TGTGCCAGCTCCCCCGTTCAACCGGCATCGCAGGTAGACAAAAACATTCAGTACTTC.